One TCR beta chain is described in this entry. The CDR3 is 15 residues long. Trimming took 4 bases from V and 7 from J, leaving 17 bases between them. Germline lookup yields CDR1 SGDLS and CDR2 YYNGEE. The sample belongs to a study of blood T cell repertoires in COVID-19. Study details: The United States, Italy and Spain were the sources of the acute and convalescent COVID-19 samples.

Assay: immunoSEQ multiplex PCR; the TCRdb copy retains only in-frame clones and omits some. Of over 200,000 clones listed, roughly 90% are singletons. This sequence was found in a man between 25 and 39 years old who had been exposed to COVID-19. This rearrangement joins TRBV9 to TRBJ1-4; D unclear. Sequencing was performed on PBMCs or T cells enriched from blood (not recorded which). CDR3 nucleotide sequence: TGTGCCAGCAGCCCCCCATTGGCTGGCTTTGAAAAACTGTTTTTT. This codes for CASSPPLAGFEKLFF.